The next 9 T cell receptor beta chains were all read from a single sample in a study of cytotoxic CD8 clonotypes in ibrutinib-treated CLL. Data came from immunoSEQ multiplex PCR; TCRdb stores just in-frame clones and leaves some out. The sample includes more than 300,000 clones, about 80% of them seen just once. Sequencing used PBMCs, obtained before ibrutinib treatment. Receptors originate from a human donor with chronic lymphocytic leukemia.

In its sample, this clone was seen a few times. The CDR3 is CSAKQDYGYTF. CDR3 bases: TGCAGTGCAAAACAGGACTATGGCTACACCTTC. V is TRBV20-1 and J is TRBJ1-2, with a possible D match to TRBD1 (5 bases). Trimming took 6 bases from V and 3 from J, leaving 8 bases between them. The germline CDR1 and CDR2 sequences are DFQATT and SNEGSKA (reference sequence). This CDR3 has 11 residues.

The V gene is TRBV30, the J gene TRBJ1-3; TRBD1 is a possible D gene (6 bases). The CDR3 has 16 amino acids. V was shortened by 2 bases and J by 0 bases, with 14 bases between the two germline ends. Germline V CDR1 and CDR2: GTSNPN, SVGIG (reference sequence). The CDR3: CAWSQYRESSGNTIYF. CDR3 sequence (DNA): TGTGCCTGGAGTCAATACAGGGAATCCTCTGGAAACACCATATATTTT. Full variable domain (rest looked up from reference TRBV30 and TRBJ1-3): SQTIHQWPATLVQPVGSPLSLECTVEGTSNPNLYWYRQAAGRGLQLLFYSVGIGQISSEVPQNLSASRPQDRQFILSSKKLLLSDSGFYLCAWSQYRESSGNTIYFGEGSWLTVV.

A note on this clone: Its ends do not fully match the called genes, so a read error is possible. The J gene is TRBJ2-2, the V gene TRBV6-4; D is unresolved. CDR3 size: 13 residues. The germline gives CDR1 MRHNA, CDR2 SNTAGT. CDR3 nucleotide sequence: TGTGCCAGCAGCGACTCTCCCCCCGGGGAGCTGTTTTTT. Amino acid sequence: CASSDSPPGELFF.

The CDR3 here is CASKRGLAGEKTQYF. DNA for the CDR3: TGTGCCAGCAAGAGGGGACTAGCGGGAGAAAAGACCCAGTACTTC. This chain uses TRBV2 with TRBJ2-5; 14 nucleotides line up with TRBD2. Trimming took 7 bases from V and 6 from J; bases not matched to a gene: 7. Germline V gives CDR1 SNHLY, CDR2 FYNNEI. The CDR3 runs to 15 residues.

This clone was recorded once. The CDR3 reads CASVRTSGPYNEQFF. The CDR3 coding sequence is TGTGCCAGCGTCAGGACTAGCGGGCCTTACAATGAGCAGTTCTTC. This chain joins TRBV5-4 and TRBJ2-1; the match to TRBD2 covers 11 bases. Germline values: CDR1 SGHNT, CDR2 YYREEE (reference sequence). CDR3 size: 15 residues. The J segment lost 4 bases and the V segment lost 7 bases, leaving 7 bases of the junction unmatched.

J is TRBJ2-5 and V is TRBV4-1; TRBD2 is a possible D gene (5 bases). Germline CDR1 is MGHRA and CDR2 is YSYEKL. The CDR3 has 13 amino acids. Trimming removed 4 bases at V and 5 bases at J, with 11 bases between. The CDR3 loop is CASSPPSRETQYF. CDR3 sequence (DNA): TGCGCCAGCAGCCCGCCTAGCCGGGAGACCCAGTACTTC.

Here the CDR3 reads CASSQDWVGTSRYNEQFF. CDR3 sequence (DNA): TGTGCCAGCAGCCAAGATTGGGTCGGGACTAGCAGATACAATGAGCAGTTCTTC. The chain links TRBV4-2 to TRBJ2-1, with 9 bases that match TRBD2. Germline CDR1 is LGHNA and CDR2 is YNFKEQ. The CDR3 has 18 residues. Unmatched junction bases numbered 10, after V lost 0 bases and J lost 4 bases.

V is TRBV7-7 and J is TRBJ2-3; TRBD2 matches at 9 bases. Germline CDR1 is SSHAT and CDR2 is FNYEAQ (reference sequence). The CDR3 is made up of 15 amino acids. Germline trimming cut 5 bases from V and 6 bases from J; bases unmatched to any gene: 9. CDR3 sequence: CASSPSGNPRDTQYF. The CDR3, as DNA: TGTGCCAGCAGCCCTAGCGGGAACCCCAGGGATACGCAGTATTTT.

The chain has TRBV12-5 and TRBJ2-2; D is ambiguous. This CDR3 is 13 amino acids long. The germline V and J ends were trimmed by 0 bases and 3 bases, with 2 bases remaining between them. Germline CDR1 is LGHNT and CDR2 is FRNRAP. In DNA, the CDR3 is TGTGCTAGTGGTTTGGTGTACACCGGGGAGCTGTTTTTT. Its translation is CASGLVYTGELFF.